The sequence of this TCR beta chain was determined in a study of blood T cell repertoires in COVID-19. Background on the study: Acute and convalescent COVID-19 samples came from the United States, Italy and Spain. Sources were T cells, B-cell-depleted T cells, or PBMCs; the material itself was cDNA or gDNA.

Sequencing used immunoSEQ multiplex PCR; TCRdb keeps in-frame clones, though not all of them. The sample yields hundreds of thousands of clones, around 90% seen once. Trimming at V came to 10 bases and at J to 1 base, leaving 6 bases not matched to a gene. Germline lookup yields CDR1 SNHLY and CDR2 FYNNEI. This CDR3 region has 14 residues. The sample taken for sequencing was peripheral blood. J is TRBJ2-2 and V is TRBV2; 7 nucleotides agree with TRBD1. The receptor's source is a woman aged 18-35 years with acute or convalescent COVID-19. The CDR3 region is CATRQGRNTGELFF. CDR3 DNA: TGTGCCACAAGACAGGGTAGGAACACCGGGGAGCTGTTTTTT.